These T cell receptor beta chains were read from a single sample in a study of cytomegalovirus exposure and HLA in healthy donors. Only in-frame clones appear in the TCRdb table, and some are missing; sequencing was by immunoSEQ multiplex PCR. Of 200,000 to 300,000 clones in the sample, 82% were seen once. The sequencing sample was made of PBMCs. These TCRs come from a woman between 35 and 50 years old in good health and CMV-seropositive. CDR3s include the opening cysteine and the closing phenylalanine or tryptophan. A D gene is named only where the DNA matches it firmly. Only part of the rows carry a size: once, few, many, or a class if the clone is expanded.

J gene	clone size	V gene	D gene	CDR3 DNA	CDR3 protein
TRBJ1-2	NA	TRBV27	NA	TGTGCCAGCAGTCAGGGAGGAGGTGGCTACACCTTC	CASSQGGGGYTF
TRBJ2-7	NA	TRBV7-8	NA	TGTGCCAGCAGCCCACAAGGGGAAATTACCTACGAGCAGTACTTC	CASSPQGEITYEQYF
TRBJ1-1	NA	TRBV5-1	TRBD1	TGCGCCAGCAGCTTGACAGGGGGCCTCACTGAAGCTTTCTTT	CASSLTGGLTEAFF
TRBJ2-1	NA	TRBV13	NA	TGTGCCAGCAGCTTACGGGTAGCGGAATACAATGAGCAGTTCTTC	CASSLRVAEYNEQFF
TRBJ1-1	NA	TRBV5-6	NA	TGTGCCAGCAGCTTGGGAGGGGGGGCTTACACTGAAGCTTTCTTT	CASSLGGGAYTEAFF
TRBJ1-4	once	TRBV9	NA	TGTGCCAGCAGCGACGCGGGGGGCGCGGGGGAAAAACTGTTTTTT	CASSDAGGAGEKLFF
TRBJ1-1	few	TRBV5-4	NA	TGTGCCAGCAGCTTGGAGACGGGATTTGAAGCTTTCTTT	CASSLETGFEAFF
TRBJ2-5	NA	TRBV27	TRBD2	TGTGCCAGCAGTAAAATAGCGGGGGGGCAAGAGACCCAGTACTTC	CASSKIAGGQETQYF
TRBJ2-5	NA	TRBV7-2	TRBD1	TGTGCCAGCAGCTTAAGGGGGCTTCTGCTTGGAGAGACCCAGTACTTC	CASSLRGLLLGETQYF
TRBJ1-4	few	TRBV9	NA	TGTGCCAGCAGCGCTGCAGGGTTTAATGAAAAACTGTTTTTT	CASSAAGFNEKLFF
TRBJ2-3	NA	TRBV4-3	NA	TGCGCCAGCAGCGCACGGGGGGCAGACGCTAGCACAGATACGCAGTATTTT	CASSARGADASTDTQYF
TRBJ1-3	NA	TRBV7-2	TRBD1	TGTGCCAGCAGCCTCCGGACAGGTCCCCTCGTAAACACCATATATTTT	CASSLRTGPLVNTIYF
TRBJ1-5	NA	TRBV5-1	TRBD1	TGCGCCAGCAGCTTAGGGGACAGGGATAATCAGCCCCAGCATTTT	CASSLGDRDNQPQHF
TRBJ1-5	once	TRBV6-5	NA	TGTGCCAGCAAACCGACAGGTGCAAGCCCCCAGCATTTT	CASKPTGASPQHF
TRBJ2-1	NA	TRBV11-2	TRBD1	TGTGCCAGCAGCTTCCGGGACAGGATAACAGATGAGCAGTTCTTC	CASSFRDRITDEQFF
TRBJ1-2	NA	TRBV9	NA	TGTGCCAGCAGCGAGCAGGGTACTGGCTACACCTTC	CASSEQGTGYTF
TRBJ2-3	few	TRBV12-5	NA	TGTGCTAGTGGACACGAGCGTGATACGCAGTATTTT	CASGHERDTQYF
TRBJ2-7	NA	TRBV14	TRBD2	TGTGCCAGCAGCAAGCGGGAGGTCTACGAGCAGTACTTC	CASSKREVYEQYF
TRBJ2-7	NA	TRBV6-5	TRBD1	TGTGCCAGCAGAGACAGGGTAGATACCTACGAGCAGTACTTC	CASRDRVDTYEQYF
TRBJ2-1	few	TRBV13	TRBD2	TGTGCCAGCAGCCACGACTTGAGACCGAGATTGACTAGCGGGAGTACGAATGAGCAGTTCTTC	CASSHDLRPRLTSGSTNEQFF
TRBJ2-7	NA	TRBV9	TRBD1	TGTGCCAGCAGCTCCCGGGACAGGGGGCGATTCTCCTACGAGCAGTACTTC	CASSSRDRGRFSYEQYF
TRBJ1-1	NA	TRBV5-1	TRBD1	TGCGCCAGCAGTCCAAGACAGGGGGTGGTTGAAGCTTTCTTT	CASSPRQGVVEAFF
TRBJ2-7	few	TRBV4-3	NA	TGCGCCAGCAGCCAAGGGGCGACAGGGAGGTACGAGCAGTACTTC	CASSQGATGRYEQYF
TRBJ2-7	NA	TRBV7-8	TRBD2	TGTGCCAGCAGCTTAGGGCTAGCGGGGGGGCAATTTGCCGAGCAGTACTTC	CASSLGLAGGQFAEQYF
TRBJ2-1	NA	TRBV10-3	TRBD1	TGTGCCACAGGGACAGGGGATCTTTTGAATGAGCAGTTCTTC	CATGTGDLLNEQFF
TRBJ2-1	NA	TRBV2	NA	TGTGCCAGCAGTGTAGCTAGCAATGAGCAGTTCTTC	CASSVASNEQFF
TRBJ2-1	NA	TRBV5-4	NA	TGTGCCAGCAGCTTTAGACGGGAGAGTGGCAATGAGCAGTTCTTC	CASSFRRESGNEQFF
TRBJ2-1	NA	TRBV12-5	TRBD2	TGTGCTAGTGGTTTGGTACGGGCAGGGAGAGCGGGAGGGCCCGGCAATGAGCAGTTCTTC	CASGLVRAGRAGGPGNEQFF
TRBJ2-3	NA	TRBV7-9	NA	TGTGCCAGCAGCCAATTAGTCACGACAGGCGGTGCGGATACGCAGTATTTT	CASSQLVTTGGADTQYF
TRBJ1-6	NA	TRBV29-1	TRBD1	TGCAGCGCCCGTCAGGGGGCCCGCAATTCACCCCTCCACTTT	CSARQGARNSPLHF
TRBJ2-1	NA	TRBV18	TRBD1	TGTGCCAGCTCACCCGACAGGGATGGAGGCAATGAGCAGTTCTTC	CASSPDRDGGNEQFF
TRBJ2-3	NA	TRBV27	TRBD2	TGTGCCAGCACCCGGACTAGCGGAAGCACAGATACGCAGTATTTT	CASTRTSGSTDTQYF
TRBJ1-3	NA	TRBV19	NA	TGTGCCAGTAGTCTTGCGGGGCCAGCCGGAAACACCATATATTTT	CASSLAGPAGNTIYF
TRBJ2-7	NA	TRBV29-1	TRBD1	TGCAGCGTGGCCGGGACAGGGTTCCACGAGCAGTACTTC	CSVAGTGFHEQYF
TRBJ2-7	NA	TRBV5-4	NA	TGTGCCAGCAGCTTCAAACGGGAAAAGTCCTACGAGCAGTACTTC	CASSFKREKSYEQYF
TRBJ2-5	NA	TRBV10-3	NA	TGTGCCAGCAAGGGGGGGGAAGAGACCCAGTACTTC	CASKGGEETQYF